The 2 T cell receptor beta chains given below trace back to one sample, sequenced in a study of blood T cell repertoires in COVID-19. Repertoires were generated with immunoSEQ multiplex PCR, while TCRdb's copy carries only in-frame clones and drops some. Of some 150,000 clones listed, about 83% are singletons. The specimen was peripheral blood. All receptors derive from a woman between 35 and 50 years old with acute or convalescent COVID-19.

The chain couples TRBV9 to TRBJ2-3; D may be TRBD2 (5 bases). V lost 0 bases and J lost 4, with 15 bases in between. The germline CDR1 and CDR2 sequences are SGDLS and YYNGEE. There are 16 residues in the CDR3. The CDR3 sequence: CASSVGFSGLADTQYF. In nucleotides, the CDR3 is TGTGCCAGCAGCGTAGGGTTCAGCGGTCTGGCAGATACGCAGTATTTT.

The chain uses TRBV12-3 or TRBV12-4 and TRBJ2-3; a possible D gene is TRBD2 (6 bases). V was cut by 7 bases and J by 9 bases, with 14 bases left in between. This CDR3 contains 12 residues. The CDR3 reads CASTRSGGTQYF. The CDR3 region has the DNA TGTGCCAGCACCCGTAGCGGAGGCACGCAGTATTTT.